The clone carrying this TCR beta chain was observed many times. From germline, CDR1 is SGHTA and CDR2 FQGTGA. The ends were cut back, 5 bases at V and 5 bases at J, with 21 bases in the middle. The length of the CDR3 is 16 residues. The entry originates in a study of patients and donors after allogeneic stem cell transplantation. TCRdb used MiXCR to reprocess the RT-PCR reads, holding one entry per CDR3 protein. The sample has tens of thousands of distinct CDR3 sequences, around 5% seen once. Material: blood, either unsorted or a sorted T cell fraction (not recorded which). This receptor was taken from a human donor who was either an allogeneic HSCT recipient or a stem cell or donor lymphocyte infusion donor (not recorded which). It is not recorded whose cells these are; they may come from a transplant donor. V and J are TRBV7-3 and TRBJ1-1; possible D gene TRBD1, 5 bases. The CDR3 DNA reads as TGTGCCAGCAGCCGGACCGGGGCCGAGGTAGGGACTGAAGCTTTCTTT. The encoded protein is CASSRTGAEVGTEAFF.